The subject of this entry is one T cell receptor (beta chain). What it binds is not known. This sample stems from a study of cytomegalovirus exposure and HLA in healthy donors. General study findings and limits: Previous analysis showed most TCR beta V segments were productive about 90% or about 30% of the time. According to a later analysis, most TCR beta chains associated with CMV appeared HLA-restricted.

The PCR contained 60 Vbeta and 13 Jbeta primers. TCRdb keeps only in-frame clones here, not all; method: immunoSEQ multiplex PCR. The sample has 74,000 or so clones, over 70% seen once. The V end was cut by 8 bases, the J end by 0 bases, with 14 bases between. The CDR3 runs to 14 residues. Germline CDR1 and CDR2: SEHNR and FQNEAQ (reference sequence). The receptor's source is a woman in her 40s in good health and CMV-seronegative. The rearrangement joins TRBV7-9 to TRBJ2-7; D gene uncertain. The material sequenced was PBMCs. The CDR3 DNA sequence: TGTGCCAGCTCTGTCTCCGTGAGCTCCTACGAGCAGTACTTC. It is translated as CASSVSVSSYEQYF.